This T cell receptor (beta chain) appears in the sequencing data of a study of blood T cell repertoires in COVID-19. Some clones are missing from TCRdb's copy, which holds only in-frame ones; the method was immunoSEQ multiplex PCR. The sample lists under 150,000 clones, approximately 87% seen once, with around 4.5% in the top ten. Unmatched junction bases numbered 3, after V lost 0 bases and J lost 1 base. The germline V gene has CDR1 MNHEY and CDR2 SVGEGT. CDR3 size: 16 residues. The chain recombines TRBV6-2 or TRBV6-3 with TRBJ2-1; 7 bases map to TRBD1. The sequenced sample consisted of peripheral blood. The clonotype comes from a woman aged 40-49 years with acute or convalescent COVID-19. The CDR3 DNA is TGTGCCAGCAGTTACTCGCCGACAGGGTCCTACAATGAGCAGTTCTTC. Amino acid sequence: CASSYSPTGSYNEQFF.